A single sample gave rise to the 12 T cell receptor beta chains below, sequenced in a study of cytomegalovirus exposure and HLA in healthy donors. The PCR ran on 60 Vbeta and 13 Jbeta primers. Sequenced by immunoSEQ multiplex PCR; TCRdb stores in-frame clones only, minus some. Among fewer than 300,000 clones listed, about four fifths were seen once. Sequencing was performed on PBMCs. These receptors all come from a girl aged 2-10 years in good health and CMV-seronegative.

In its sample, this clone was seen a few times. This chain's CDR3 is CATSIALSGEGDQPQHF. The CDR3 DNA reads TGTGCCACCAGCATAGCCCTCTCGGGGGAGGGGGATCAGCCCCAGCATTTT. The chain combines TRBV15 with TRBJ1-5, with D possibly being TRBD1 (6 bases). Trimming shortened V by 4 bases and J by 5 bases, and 21 bases separated the two germline ends. CDR3 length: 17 amino acids. CDR1 LNHNV and CDR2 YYDKDF come from the germline V gene (reference sequence).

This clone was observed once. This chain joins TRBV10-3 and TRBJ2-6; D uncertain. The V gene lost 6 bases and the J gene lost 0 bases, with 12 bases spanning the gap. This CDR3 has 16 residues. CDR1 and CDR2 (germline): ENHRY, SYGVKD. The CDR3 sequence: CAIRSYRHSGANVLTF. The CDR3 region has the DNA TGTGCCATCAGATCCTACAGACACTCTGGGGCCAACGTCCTGACTTTC.

This chain links TRBV4-1 with TRBJ2-1; 8 positions agree with TRBD2. Germline trimming cut 1 base from V and 8 bases from J; bases unmatched to any gene: 10. Per germline, CDR1 MGHRA and CDR2 YSYEKL. The CDR3 runs to 16 residues. In nucleotides, the CDR3 is TGCGCCAGCAGCCAAGCTGGGAGCGGGAGTATCGATGAGCAGTTCTTC. Amino acid sequence: CASSQAGSGSIDEQFF.

The chain is built from TRBV6-4 and TRBJ1-6, with 7 bases fitting TRBD1. The junction had 5 bases not matched to a gene; V was cut back by 2 bases and J by 7 bases. Germline CDR1 is MRHNA and CDR2 is SNTAGT. CDR3 length equals 15 residues. The CDR3: CASSDGPGGNSPLHF. As DNA, the CDR3 is TGTGCCAGCAGTGACGGCCCAGGGGGAAATTCACCCCTCCACTTT.

The V gene is TRBV2, the J gene TRBJ2-7; 8 bases map to TRBD1. Germline V gene data show CDR1 as SNHLY and CDR2 as FYNNEI. The CDR3 length is 13 residues. The J segment lost 1 base and the V segment lost 10 bases, leaving 6 bases of the junction unmatched. The CDR3 coding sequence is TGTGCCAACCAGGGGGCGACTTCCTACGAGCAGTACTTC. Translating gives CANQGATSYEQYF.

This clone was counted a few times. The chain links TRBV19 to TRBJ2-1; D gene unclear. Germline V lookup: CDR1 LNHDA, CDR2 SQIVND (reference sequence). The CDR3 contains 12 residues. Trimming left V 10 bases short and J 0 bases short, with 7 bases between. The CDR3 DNA is TGTGCCACCACAAGCTCCTACAATGAGCAGTTCTTC. Encoded protein: CATTSSYNEQFF.

V is TRBV11-2 and J is TRBJ1-2; 11 bases fit TRBD1. CDR3 size: 16 residues. Germline CDR1 SGHAT, CDR2 FQNNGV. J was trimmed by 7 bases and V by 3 bases; bases with no gene match: 10. The CDR3 bases are TGTGCCAGCAGCTTGACCGGGACAGGGGGTGTCGGTGGCTACACCTTC. As protein: CASSLTGTGGVGGYTF.

The genes are TRBV12-5 and TRBJ2-1; a possible D gene is TRBD1 (5 bases). This CDR3 comprises 19 residues. Trimming took 0 bases from V and 0 from J, leaving 18 bases between them. The V gene's germline CDR1 is LGHNT and CDR2 FRNRAP. In DNA, the CDR3 is TGTGCTAGTGGTTTGGTATCTCCGGACACACGAAGCTCCTACAATGAGCAGTTCTTC. Translated, it gives CASGLVSPDTRSSYNEQFF.

V and J are TRBV5-4 and TRBJ2-5, with 12 bases matching TRBD2. The junction had 6 bases not matched to a gene; V was cut back by 4 bases and J by 5 bases. This CDR3 is 15 amino acids long. Germline lookup yields CDR1 SGHNT and CDR2 YYREEE (reference sequence). The CDR3 protein is CASSILAGGPETQYF. DNA for the CDR3: TGTGCCAGCAGCATCCTAGCGGGAGGGCCGGAGACCCAGTACTTC. Full variable domain (remainder filled in from reference TRBV5-4 and TRBJ2-5): ETGVTQSPTHLIKTRGQQVTLRCSSQSGHNTVSWYQQALGQGPQFIFQYYREEENGRGNFPPRFSGLQFPNYSSELNVNALELDDSALYLCASSILAGGPETQYFGPGTRLLVL.

The genes are TRBV7-9 and TRBJ2-1; 9 nucleotides agree with TRBD2. The V and J ends lost 2 bases and 10 bases, in that order; junction bases with no gene match: 6. CDR1 and CDR2 from the germline V gene are SEHNR and FQNEAQ (reference sequence). The CDR3 is made up of 14 amino acids. CDR3 sequence: CASSLMGLASEQFF. The CDR3 DNA reads TGTGCCAGCAGCTTAATGGGACTAGCATCGGAGCAGTTCTTC.

As for this clone: Other DNA sequences within the sample encode an identical CDR3. The chain uses TRBV20-1 and TRBJ2-1; D unresolved. The CDR3 is made up of 11 amino acids. Germline assignment: CDR1 DFQATT and CDR2 SNEGSKA (reference sequence). V dropped 7 bases and J dropped 7 bases, with 11 bases sitting between them. CDR3 sequence (DNA): TGCAGTGGACGAGGTGGAAATGAGCAGTTCTTC. This gives the protein CSGRGGNEQFF.

The rearrangement links TRBV27 to TRBJ1-2, with D perhaps matching TRBD1 (6 bases). V dropped 0 bases and J dropped 6 bases, with 20 bases sitting between them. From germline, CDR1 is MNHEY and CDR2 SMNVEV (reference sequence). This CDR3 comprises 17 residues. CDR3 coding DNA: TGTGCCAGCAGTTTATCGGACAGAAAAAGGTTAACTAATGGCTACACCTTC. Protein: CASSLSDRKRLTNGYTF.